The rows below give T cell receptor beta chains drawn from one sample of a study of T cell clones after liver transplantation. Generated by immunoSEQ multiplex PCR, the TCRdb table keeps only in-frame clones and is missing some. Of roughly 60,000 clones listed, roughly 70% are singletons. The sample in question was CD4+ T cells from blood, obtained at the approximately 15-month timepoint. The receptors were sampled from a human patient who received a liver transplant. The graft donor may have given rise to some T cells. Each CDR3 is given with its conserved first and last residue. D genes are given only for firm matches. Clone size is shown for a subset of rows, as once, few, many or a class of expanded clone.

clone size: few
J gene: TRBJ2-7
D gene: .
V gene: TRBV15
CDR3 protein: CATSDPGDSSYEQYF
CDR3 DNA: TGTGCCACCAGCGATCCGGGGGACAGCTCCTACGAGCAGTACTTC

clone size: .
J gene: TRBJ2-4
D gene: TRBD2
V gene: TRBV6-4
CDR3 protein: CASSDSLAGAKNIQYF
CDR3 DNA: TGTGCCAGCAGTGACTCGCTAGCGGGAGCCAAAAACATTCAGTACTTC

clone size: .
J gene: TRBJ2-1
D gene: TRBD2
V gene: TRBV4-3
CDR3 protein: CASSQGLGGYNEQFF
CDR3 DNA: TGCGCCAGCAGTCAGGGACTAGGCGGATACAATGAGCAGTTCTTC

clone size: .
J gene: TRBJ2-2
D gene: .
V gene: TRBV7-7
CDR3 protein: CASSTGTPNTGELFF
CDR3 DNA: TGTGCCAGCAGCACAGGGACACCGAACACCGGGGAGCTGTTTTTT

clone size: .
J gene: TRBJ2-5
D gene: .
V gene: TRBV11-2
CDR3 protein: CASSLVRGKETQYF
CDR3 DNA: TGTGCCAGCAGCTTAGTCCGAGGGAAAGAGACCCAGTACTTC

clone size: .
J gene: TRBJ2-5
D gene: .
V gene: TRBV2
CDR3 protein: CASSVNSQETQYF
CDR3 DNA: TGTGCCAGCAGTGTTAACAGCCAAGAGACCCAGTACTTC

clone size: few
J gene: TRBJ1-5
D gene: .
V gene: TRBV19
CDR3 protein: CASSITGIPNQPQHF
CDR3 DNA: TGTGCCAGTAGTATAACCGGGATCCCAAATCAGCCCCAGCATTTT

clone size: few
J gene: TRBJ1-4
D gene: TRBD1
V gene: TRBV5-1
CDR3 protein: CASSPGQGNEKLFF
CDR3 DNA: TGCGCCAGCAGCCCCGGACAGGGTAATGAAAAACTGTTTTTT

clone size: few
J gene: TRBJ2-3
D gene: .
V gene: TRBV30
CDR3 protein: CAWSVGKDTQYF
CDR3 DNA: TGTGCCTGGAGTGTAGGGAAAGATACGCAGTATTTT

clone size: .
J gene: TRBJ2-6
D gene: TRBD1
V gene: TRBV11-2
CDR3 protein: CASSIRQTSGGDGANVLTF
CDR3 DNA: TGTGCCAGCAGCATTAGACAAACTTCAGGGGGCGACGGGGCCAACGTCCTGACTTTC

clone size: .
J gene: TRBJ2-3
D gene: .
V gene: TRBV30
CDR3 protein: CAWGPGGTFTDTQYF
CDR3 DNA: TGTGCCTGGGGGCCTGGGGGGACTTTCACAGATACGCAGTATTTT

clone size: .
J gene: TRBJ1-4
D gene: TRBD1
V gene: TRBV11-2
CDR3 protein: CASSFTGGTSLFF
CDR3 DNA: TGTGCCAGCAGCTTTACAGGGGGAACATCGCTGTTTTTT

clone size: .
J gene: TRBJ2-3
D gene: TRBD2
V gene: TRBV11-2
CDR3 protein: CASSPRLSGRATDTQYF
CDR3 DNA: TGTGCCAGCAGCCCTCGTCTAAGCGGGAGGGCCACAGATACGCAGTATTTT

clone size: .
J gene: TRBJ1-2
D gene: TRBD1
V gene: TRBV6-6
CDR3 protein: CASSLQGFDYGYTF
CDR3 DNA: TGTGCCAGCAGTTTACAGGGGTTTGACTATGGCTACACCTTC

clone size: .
J gene: TRBJ1-1
D gene: .
V gene: TRBV9
CDR3 protein: CASSVDHLGGLNTEAFF
CDR3 DNA: TGTGCCAGCAGCGTAGATCACCTCGGGGGTCTAAACACTGAAGCTTTCTTT

clone size: few
J gene: TRBJ2-2
D gene: .
V gene: TRBV7-9
CDR3 protein: CASSSYYGTGELFF
CDR3 DNA: TGTGCCAGCAGCTCGTACTATGGCACCGGGGAGCTGTTTTTT

clone size: .
J gene: TRBJ1-1
D gene: TRBD1
V gene: TRBV28
CDR3 protein: CASSSPRAGGNTEAFF
CDR3 DNA: TGTGCCAGCAGTTCCCCCAGGGCAGGGGGGAACACTGAAGCTTTCTTT

clone size: .
J gene: TRBJ2-5
D gene: .
V gene: TRBV10-3
CDR3 protein: CAITDSPQETQYF
CDR3 DNA: TGTGCCATCACGGATAGCCCTCAAGAGACCCAGTACTTC

clone size: .
J gene: TRBJ2-5
D gene: TRBD2
V gene: TRBV10-3
CDR3 protein: CAISDSGTRTETQYF
CDR3 DNA: TGTGCCATCAGTGACTCCGGGACTAGGACGGAGACCCAGTACTTC

clone size: .
J gene: TRBJ2-2
D gene: .
V gene: TRBV28
CDR3 protein: CASSFPGVFGELFF
CDR3 DNA: TGTGCCAGCAGTTTCCCCGGGGTATTCGGGGAGCTGTTTTTT

clone size: .
J gene: TRBJ1-6
D gene: .
V gene: TRBV28
CDR3 protein: CASSFAGGALHNSPLHF
CDR3 DNA: TGTGCCAGCAGTTTCGCGGGGGGGGCCCTCCATAATTCACCCCTCCACTTT

clone size: .
J gene: TRBJ1-2
D gene: .
V gene: TRBV7-6
CDR3 protein: CASSKNWGSQDGYTF
CDR3 DNA: TGTGCCAGCAGCAAGAATTGGGGGTCCCAGGATGGCTACACCTTC

clone size: .
J gene: TRBJ1-5
D gene: TRBD1
V gene: TRBV30
CDR3 protein: CAWSLTGRNQPQHF
CDR3 DNA: TGTGCCTGGAGTTTGACAGGGCGCAATCAGCCCCAGCATTTT

clone size: .
J gene: TRBJ2-3
D gene: .
V gene: TRBV30
CDR3 protein: CAWSPAASTDTQYF
CDR3 DNA: TGTGCCTGGAGTCCTGCAGCGAGCACAGATACGCAGTATTTT

clone size: .
J gene: TRBJ1-3
D gene: .
V gene: TRBV1
CDR3 protein: CTSSQDTGRRNTIYF
CDR3 DNA: TGCACCAGCAGCCAAGATACAGGGAGGAGAAACACCATATATTTT